This T cell receptor beta chain emerged from a study of T cell changes during pregnancy in multiple sclerosis. V lost 3 bases, J lost 3 bases, and 2 bases stayed unmatched. The CDR3 is made up of 13 amino acids. CDR1 and CDR2 (germline): LNHDA, SQIVND (reference sequence). This clone was seen once. The method was immunoSEQ multiplex PCR; TCRdb's version includes in-frame clones alone and lacks a portion of them. Among more than 55,000 clones, approximately 94% were seen once, and the ten largest hold about 1%. Specimen: peripheral blood, collected in the third trimester of pregnancy. V usage is TRBV19 and J usage is TRBJ2-7; 7 bases are a match to TRBD2. The clonotype was recovered from a female donor with multiple sclerosis, enrolled in a pregnancy study. The chain's CDR3 is CASSMASGYEQYF. CDR3 DNA sequence: TGTGCCAGTAGTATGGCTAGCGGCTACGAGCAGTACTTC. The full variable domain, completed using reference TRBV19 and TRBJ2-7, is DGGITQSPKYLFRKEGQNVTLSCEQNLNHDAMYWYRQDPGQGLRLIYYSQIVNDFQKGDIAEGYSVSREKKESFPLTVTSAQKNPTAFYLCASSMASGYEQYFGPGTRLTVT.